The 27 T cell receptor beta chains presented below share a single source sample, sequenced in a study of identical twins. TCRdb fed the 5' RACE reads into MiXCR, producing one record per CDR3 protein. This sample yields 400,000 to 500,000 distinct CDR3 sequences, of which approximately 18% are seen a single time; approximately 12% belongs to the top ten. Sequenced sample: naive T cells sorted from blood. The receptors come from a man aged 45-65 years in good health.

This clonotype was seen ten or more times. This chain connects TRBV5-1 to TRBJ2-7; tentative D call: TRBD2 (5 bases). The CDR3 totals 14 residues. Germline CDR1 SGHRS, CDR2 YFSETQ. V was cut by 0 bases and J by 3 bases, with 10 bases left in between. In DNA form, the CDR3 reads TGCGCCAGCAGCTTGGCCCCGGGATTCTACGAGCAGTACTTC. Its translation: CASSLAPGFYEQYF.

This clonotype was counted many times. The chain couples TRBV6-1 to TRBJ2-1; D assignment may be TRBD1 or TRBD2 (6 bases each). The length of the CDR3 is 16 residues. CDR1 is MNHNS and CDR2 is SASEGT in the germline V gene. V was clipped by 5 bases and J by 4 bases, with 18 bases between them. This CDR3 is CASSPGWRGGYNEQFF. CDR3 sequence (DNA): TGTGCCAGCAGTCCCGGGTGGAGAGGGGGGTACAATGAGCAGTTCTTC.

This clonotype was detected only a few times. This chain connects TRBV5-5 to TRBJ2-7; TRBD1 aligns across 8 bases. Losses at the gene ends were 3 bases for V and 0 bases for J; bases not matched to a gene: 2. The length of the CDR3 is 14 residues. The germline CDR1 and CDR2 sequences are SGHKS and YYEKEE (reference sequence). The CDR3 region has the DNA TGTGCCAGCAGCTGGGACAGGCCCTCCTACGAGCAGTACTTC. Its protein is CASSWDRPSYEQYF.

V is TRBV20-1 and J is TRBJ1-5, with 7 bases identical to TRBD1. Germline CDR1 DFQATT, CDR2 SNEGSKA (reference sequence). CDR3 length: 13 amino acids. V lost 3 bases and J lost 9; bases outside the gene matches: 8. The CDR3 DNA reads TGCAGTGCTAGCTACAGGGGCGCGATGCCCCAGCATTTT. It translates to CSASYRGAMPQHF.

The gene calls are TRBV5-4 and TRBJ2-2, with TRBD1 as a possible D gene (6 bases). The CDR3 has 16 residues. Germline V gives CDR1 SGHNT, CDR2 YYREEE (reference sequence). V was pared by 2 bases and J by 2 bases, with 13 bases between. CDR3 protein: CASSFFGTINTGELFF. CDR3 nucleotides: TGTGCCAGCAGCTTTTTTGGGACAATAAACACCGGGGAGCTGTTTTTT.

This clonotype was picked up a small number of times. The chain joins TRBV5-1 to TRBJ2-2; TRBD1 matches 9 bases. This CDR3 is 16 amino acids long. Per the germline V gene, CDR1 is SGHRS and CDR2 is YFSETQ. With V trimmed by 4 bases and J by 3 bases, 7 bases remained unmatched. CDR3 sequence: CASSPGTGPYTGELFF. CDR3 DNA: TGCGCCAGCAGCCCAGGGACAGGGCCTTACACCGGGGAGCTGTTTTTT.

This rearrangement joins TRBV5-6 to TRBJ2-3; 8 bases align to TRBD1. The length of the CDR3 is 16 residues. CDR1 is SGHDT and CDR2 is YYEEEE in the germline V gene. The V and J ends lost 1 base and 0 bases, in that order; junction bases with no gene match: 4. The CDR3 nucleotides are TGTGCCAGCAGCTTGCCGGGACAGGCTAGCACAGATACGCAGTATTTT. It yields the protein CASSLPGQASTDTQYF.

The V gene is TRBV20-1, the J gene TRBJ1-6; no firm D call. This CDR3 has 13 amino acids. V lost 3 bases and J 8 bases, leaving 11 bases between the germline ends. Per germline, CDR1 DFQATT and CDR2 SNEGSKA (reference sequence). The CDR3 reads CSASVSGDSPLHF. In DNA form, the CDR3 reads TGCAGTGCTAGTGTGTCCGGAGATTCACCCCTCCACTTT.

The chain carries TRBV12-3 or TRBV12-4 and TRBJ2-5; 9 bases are shared with TRBD2. The CDR3 has 15 residues. Germline trimming cut 9 bases from V and 4 bases from J; bases unmatched to any gene: 12. The CDR3 nucleotides are TGTGCCAGTAGGCTGACGGGCGGGAGGGGAGAGACCCAGTACTTC. Encoded protein: CASRLTGGRGETQYF.

This clonotype was recorded at least ten times. The rearrangement links TRBV4-3 to TRBJ2-1, with D maybe TRBD2 (5 bases). The CDR3 totals 19 residues. V was cut by 0 bases and J by 5 bases, with 23 bases left in between. CDR1 and CDR2 (germline): LGHNA, YSLEER. This chain's CDR3 is CASSQDPRRTFPRDNEQFF. CDR3 in DNA: TGCGCCAGCAGCCAAGATCCGAGGAGGACCTTCCCTAGGGACAATGAGCAGTTCTTC.

This clonotype appeared many times. The V and J genes are TRBV28 and TRBJ1-5; no reliable D call. Germline loops: CDR1 MDHEN, CDR2 SYDVKM. With 2 bases removed from V and 7 bases from J, the gap between germline ends came to 12 bases. The CDR3 is 14 amino acids. In nucleotides, the CDR3 is TGTGCCAGCAGTTTAGAAACAGCCTGGCAGCCCCAGCATTTT. Its translation is CASSLETAWQPQHF.

This clonotype was found many times. The chain is built from TRBV20-1 and TRBJ2-1; possible D gene TRBD2, 6 bases. CDR1 is DFQATT, CDR2 SNEGSKA, per germline (reference sequence). This CDR3 region has 16 residues. The V gene lost 3 bases and the J gene lost 4 bases, with 19 bases spanning the gap. CDR3 protein: CSARIRVGRDYNEQFF. As DNA, the CDR3 is TGCAGTGCTAGGATTCGGGTCGGGAGAGATTACAATGAGCAGTTCTTC.

This clonotype was picked up many times. The chain combines TRBV5-1 with TRBJ1-4, with 8 bases lining up with TRBD1. The CDR3 has 14 residues. V gave up 1 base and J gave up 6 bases; unmatched junction bases: 2. Germline V gene lookup returns CDR1 SGHRS and CDR2 YFSETQ. CDR3 residues: CASSLTGGDEKLFF. The CDR3, as DNA: TGCGCCAGCAGCTTGACAGGGGGGGATGAAAAACTGTTTTTT. The whole variable domain, remainder taken from reference TRBV5-1 and TRBJ1-4, is KAGVTQTPRYLIKTRGQQVTLSCSPISGHRSVSWYQQTPGQGLQFLFEYFSETQRNKGNFPGRFSGRQFSNSRSEMNVSTLELGDSALYLCASSLTGGDEKLFFGSGTQLSVL.

In its sample, this clonotype was seen a few times. The chain uses TRBV12-3 or TRBV12-4 and TRBJ1-5; D not certain. V shed 5 bases and J shed 0 bases, with 11 bases lying between them. There are 15 residues in the CDR3. CDR3 sequence (DNA): TGTGCCAGCAGTGGGAGGGATTATAGCAATCAGCCCCAGCATTTT. It translates to CASSGRDYSNQPQHF.

The chain has TRBV3-1 and TRBJ2-6; D not certain. The CDR3 has 18 residues. Germline V CDR1 and CDR2: LGHDT, YNNKEL (reference sequence). Deletions cut 1 base from V and 0 bases from J, with 13 bases between. The CDR3 DNA reads TGTGCCAGCAGCCAAGGAAAAGGCTTCAACTCTGGGGCCAACGTCCTGACTTTC. Translation gives CASSQGKGFNSGANVLTF.

This clonotype was picked up a small number of times. The J gene is TRBJ2-1, the V gene TRBV6-1, with D tentatively TRBD2 (5 bases). The CDR3 sequence is 13 residues long. The germline V and J ends were trimmed by 9 bases and 0 bases, with 9 bases remaining between them. Per germline, CDR1 MNHNS and CDR2 SASEGT. The CDR3 sequence is CASGLSSYNEQFF. The DNA for the CDR3 is TGTGCCAGTGGACTTAGCTCCTACAATGAGCAGTTCTTC.

The rearrangement uses TRBV5-1 and TRBJ2-2; D may be TRBD1 (5 bases). Deletions cut 0 bases from V and 5 bases from J, with 11 bases between. Germline CDR1 is SGHRS and CDR2 is YFSETQ. There are 15 residues in the CDR3. The CDR3 spells CASSLATARTGELFF. The CDR3 DNA follows: TGCGCCAGCAGCTTGGCGACAGCTCGGACCGGGGAGCTGTTTTTT.

This clonotype was found many times. This chain joins TRBV29-1 and TRBJ2-2, with TRBD2 identical over 7 bases. CDR3 length: 16 amino acids. V lost 0 bases, J lost 1 base, and 5 bases stayed unmatched. CDR1 and CDR2 (germline): SQVTM, ANQGSEA. Here the CDR3 DNA reads TGCAGCGTTGAAGATAGGTCTAGCGGGAACACCGGGGAGCTGTTTTTT. Translation gives CSVEDRSSGNTGELFF.

This clonotype came up many times. This chain connects TRBV7-2 to TRBJ1-2; 7 bases fit TRBD1. Losses at the gene ends were 1 base for V and 7 bases for J; bases not matched to a gene: 9. CDR1 is SGHTA, CDR2 FQGNSA, per germline. This CDR3 comprises 15 residues. CDR3 coding DNA: TGTGCCAGCAGCTTAGGCGACAGGGCGCTATTTGGCTACACCTTC. Translation gives CASSLGDRALFGYTF.

This clonotype was picked up a small number of times. The chain links TRBV6-2 or TRBV6-3 to TRBJ1-1, with 9 bases fitting TRBD1. The CDR3 consists of 14 residues. CDR1 and CDR2 (germline): MNHEY, SVGEGT. With V trimmed by 6 bases and J by 1 base, 3 bases remained unmatched. Written as DNA, the CDR3 is TGTGCCAGCAGATCGGACAGGGGGAACACTGAAGCTTTCTTT. The encoded protein is CASRSDRGNTEAFF.

This clonotype was observed at least ten times. The chain uses TRBV9 and TRBJ1-4; possible D gene TRBD1, 5 bases. The CDR3 loop spans 15 amino acids. Trimming took off 0 bases at V and 5 bases at J, with 11 bases between the two ends. Germline assignment: CDR1 SGDLS and CDR2 YYNGEE. The CDR3 nucleotides read TGTGCCAGCAGCGTAGCTGGGACGGTAAATGAAAAACTGTTTTTT. Protein sequence: CASSVAGTVNEKLFF.

This clonotype came up a few times. The rearrangement uses TRBV18 and TRBJ2-5; D may be TRBD1 (6 bases). The CDR3 extends over 14 amino acids. Germline CDR1 and CDR2: KGHSH and LQKENI. Trimming removed 1 base from V and 3 bases from J, with 9 bases in between. CDR3 region: CASSPLPGEETQYF. The DNA of the CDR3 is TGTGCCAGCTCACCACTCCCAGGGGAAGAGACCCAGTACTTC.

This clonotype was recorded a few times. The V gene is TRBV5-1, the J gene TRBJ2-1; 12 bases are a match to TRBD2. This CDR3 has 15 amino acids. Germline assignment: CDR1 SGHRS and CDR2 YFSETQ. V dropped 4 bases and J dropped 6; count of bases not matched to a gene: 5. CDR3 loop: CASSPLAGGFNEQFF. The CDR3 region has the DNA TGCGCCAGCAGCCCCCTAGCGGGAGGGTTCAATGAGCAGTTCTTC.

The sample holds many counts of this clonotype. This chain connects TRBV20-1 to TRBJ1-1, with D perhaps TRBD1 (6 bases). Trimming removed 0 bases at V and 1 base at J, with 12 bases between. The CDR3 spans 15 residues. CDR1 DFQATT and CDR2 SNEGSKA come from the germline V gene (reference sequence). CDR3 sequence: CSARDRGTQNTEAFF. CDR3 sequence (DNA): TGCAGTGCTAGAGATCGAGGGACACAGAACACTGAAGCTTTCTTT.

This clonotype appeared many times. The rearrangement uses TRBV6-1 and TRBJ2-3; 12 bases are a match to TRBD1. The V gene end was trimmed by 7 bases and the J gene end by 3 bases; junction bases not matched to a gene: 8. CDR3 size: 16 residues. Germline V gives CDR1 MNHNS, CDR2 SASEGT. CDR3 bases: TGTGCCAGCACCAAAGGGACAGGGGGCGCGACAGATACGCAGTATTTT. This gives the protein CASTKGTGGATDTQYF.

This clonotype was counted a single time. The V gene is TRBV3-1, the J gene TRBJ2-3; 8 bases line up with TRBD2. Germline lookup yields CDR1 LGHDT and CDR2 YNNKEL (reference sequence). The CDR3 totals 15 residues. J gave up 4 bases and V 4 bases, and 7 bases lay outside the gene matches. CDR3 sequence reads: CASSPNSGGSDTQYF. CDR3 DNA: TGTGCCAGCAGCCCTAACAGCGGGGGTTCAGATACGCAGTATTTT.

This chain connects TRBV6-5 to TRBJ2-5; D remains unclear. Germline CDR1 is MNHEY and CDR2 is SVGAGI. The CDR3 has 12 amino acids. The germline V and J ends were trimmed by 2 bases and 4 bases, with 5 bases remaining between them. The CDR3 DNA sequence: TGTGCCAGCAGTTACGGCGGAGAGACCCAGTACTTC. Protein product: CASSYGGETQYF.